The text below deals with one T cell receptor beta chain. The CDR3 has 17 amino acids. V lost 3 bases to trimming and J lost 5 bases; unmatched junction nucleotides: 16. The germline V gene encodes CDR1 SGHRS and CDR2 YFSETQ. At collection, donors were nominally healthy, but unrecorded immune exposures were probable. It was with 60 Vbeta and 13 Jbeta primers that the PCR ran. Repertoires were generated with immunoSEQ multiplex PCR, while TCRdb's copy carries only in-frame clones and drops some. The profile shows about 170,000 clones, around four fifths of them singletons. These data belong to a study of cytomegalovirus exposure and HLA in healthy donors.

The chain employs TRBV5-1 and TRBJ2-5; 7 bases match TRBD1. The sequence came from a female donor in good health and CMV-seronegative. Source material: PBMCs. The CDR3 loop is CASSYPGGQARRETQYF. The DNA of the CDR3 is TGCGCCAGCAGCTACCCGGGCGGACAGGCCCGGCGGGAGACCCAGTACTTC.